A selection of T cell receptor beta chains follows, all from one sample in a study of T cells in localized non-small cell lung cancer. This table comes from immunoSEQ multiplex PCR, and its TCRdb copy is limited to in-frame clones, with some not included. The sample yields 45,000 to 60,000 clones, approximately 80% seen once. The specimen comprised peripheral blood, sampled before any cancer treatment. These TCRs come from a female donor of 60 years or more with stage II squamous cell lung carcinoma. Both conserved end residues are part of each CDR3. The order of the fields is V gene, D gene, clone size, J gene, CDR3 protein, CDR3 DNA. D genes are given only for firm matches. Some rows have no size entry. The others give once, few or many, or a class for an expanded clone.

TRBV7-8	TRBD1	NA	TRBJ1-3	CASSSSTGGSRNTIYF	TGTGCCAGCAGCTCGTCCACAGGGGGCTCGAGAAACACCATATATTTT
TRBV19	NA	NA	TRBJ1-1	CASKELNTEAFF	TGTGCCAGTAAGGAGCTGAACACTGAAGCTTTCTTT
TRBV9	NA	NA	TRBJ1-1	CASSAGTLGNTEAFF	TGTGCCAGCAGCGCGGGGACCTTAGGAAACACTGAAGCTTTCTTT
TRBV9	TRBD1	NA	TRBJ1-5	CASSGGQGDQPQHF	TGTGCCAGCAGCGGAGGACAGGGAGATCAGCCCCAGCATTTT
TRBV2	NA	NA	TRBJ1-5	CASSVEGSEPQHF	TGTGCCAGCAGTGTGGAGGGAAGTGAGCCCCAGCATTTT
TRBV6-5	TRBD1	NA	TRBJ1-4	CASSYTGTGNEKLFF	TGTGCCAGCAGTTACACCGGGACAGGGAATGAAAAACTGTTTTTT
TRBV7-3	NA	NA	TRBJ2-5	CASSLGSLETQYF	TGTGCCAGCAGCTTGGGTTCTCTCGAGACCCAGTACTTC
TRBV4-1	TRBD1	NA	TRBJ1-4	CASSLGTGEVEKLFF	TGCGCCAGCAGCCTAGGGACAGGGGAGGTAGAAAAACTGTTTTTT
TRBV28	NA	NA	TRBJ1-1	CASRPPTGLNTEAFF	TGTGCCAGCAGGCCCCCGACAGGCCTGAACACTGAAGCTTTCTTT
TRBV5-6	TRBD1	few	TRBJ1-1	CASSHRGRGNTEAFF	TGTGCCAGCAGCCACAGGGGGCGCGGAAACACTGAAGCTTTCTTT
TRBV30	NA	NA	TRBJ2-5	CAWRGGGETQYF	TGTGCCTGGAGAGGAGGGGGGGAGACCCAGTACTTC
TRBV9	NA	NA	TRBJ1-2	CASSVDGLYGYTF	TGTGCCAGCAGCGTAGATGGCCTCTATGGCTACACCTTC
TRBV29-1	TRBD1	NA	TRBJ1-2	CSVTRDRVLLAGYTF	TGCAGCGTTACCCGGGACAGGGTCCTCCTCGCGGGCTACACCTTC
TRBV6-5	TRBD2	NA	TRBJ2-2	CASSPLAGATGELFF	TGTGCCAGCAGTCCCCTAGCGGGGGCCACCGGGGAGCTGTTTTTT
TRBV7-2	TRBD1	once	TRBJ1-1	CASSLTGGTEAFF	TGTGCCAGCAGCTTAACAGGGGGAACTGAAGCTTTCTTT
TRBV25-1	NA	NA	TRBJ1-1	CASIPTPTGVNTEAFF	TGTGCCAGCATTCCGACGCCCACCGGGGTGAACACTGAAGCTTTCTTT
TRBV13	TRBD1	NA	TRBJ2-7	CASSFGQALEQYF	TGTGCCAGCAGCTTCGGACAGGCCCTGGAGCAGTACTTC
TRBV4-2	NA	NA	TRBJ1-4	CASSQQGPNEKLFF	TGTGCCAGCAGCCAGCAGGGGCCTAATGAAAAACTGTTTTTT
TRBV14	TRBD2	NA	TRBJ2-5	CASSQGALAGIGETQYF	TGTGCCAGCAGCCAAGGGGCGCTAGCGGGGATCGGAGAGACCCAGTACTTC
TRBV25-1	NA	NA	TRBJ2-7	CASMGPLGYEQYF	TGTGCCAGCATGGGACCGTTGGGGTACGAGCAGTACTTC
TRBV7-2	TRBD1	few	TRBJ2-3	CASSGRQGRRDTQYF	TGTGCCAGCAGCGGGCGACAGGGAAGGAGGGATACGCAGTATTTT
TRBV14	TRBD1	NA	TRBJ1-4	CASSQRQGTKANEKLFF	TGTGCCAGCAGCCAGAGACAGGGGACGAAAGCTAATGAAAAACTGTTTTTT
TRBV28	TRBD2	NA	TRBJ2-2	CASSLAGGTGELFF	TGTGCCAGCAGTCTAGCGGGGGGCACCGGGGAGCTGTTTTTT
TRBV18	NA	NA	TRBJ2-7	CASSGTSYEQYF	TGTGCCAGCTCAGGGACGTCCTACGAGCAGTACTTC
TRBV10-3	TRBD1	once	TRBJ1-1	CAIAPRQGAENTEAFF	TGTGCCATCGCCCCGAGACAGGGGGCCGAGAACACTGAAGCTTTCTTT
TRBV7-9	TRBD1	NA	TRBJ2-7	CASSQWTGLREQYF	TGTGCCAGCAGCCAATGGACAGGGTTACGCGAGCAGTACTTC
TRBV27	NA	NA	TRBJ1-2	CASSRDQTGRLGGYTF	TGTGCCAGCAGTCGGGACCAAACAGGGAGGCTGGGCGGCTACACCTTC
TRBV6-1	NA	NA	TRBJ1-5	CASSAVGYEQPQHF	TGTGCCAGCAGTGCAGTGGGGTACGAACAGCCCCAGCATTTT